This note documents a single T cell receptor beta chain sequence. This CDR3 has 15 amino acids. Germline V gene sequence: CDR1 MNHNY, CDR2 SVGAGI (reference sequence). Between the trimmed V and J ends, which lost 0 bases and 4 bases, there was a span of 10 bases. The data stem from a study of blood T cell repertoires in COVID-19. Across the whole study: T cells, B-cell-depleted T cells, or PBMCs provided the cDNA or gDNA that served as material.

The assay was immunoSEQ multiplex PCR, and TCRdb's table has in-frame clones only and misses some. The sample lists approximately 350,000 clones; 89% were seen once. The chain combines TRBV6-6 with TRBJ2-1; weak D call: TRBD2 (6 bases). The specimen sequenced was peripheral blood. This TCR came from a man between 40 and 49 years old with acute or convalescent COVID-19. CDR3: CASSYSEGAYNEQFF. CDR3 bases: TGTGCCAGCAGTTACTCGGAGGGAGCTTACAATGAGCAGTTCTTC.